This T cell receptor beta chain was documented in a study of blood T cell repertoires in COVID-19. On the study more broadly: T cells, B-cell-depleted T cells, or PBMCs supplied cDNA or gDNA.

As processed by the authors: The assay estimated nucleated cells by amplifying reference gene primers. Method: immunoSEQ multiplex PCR; TCRdb's copy keeps in-frame clones and lacks some. The DNA was the basis for D and trimming; V, J and clone size are from that table. This repertoire shows about 300,000 clones, about nine tenths found once; its top ten account for over 1.2%. V was shortened by 0 bases and J by 6 bases, with 13 bases between the two germline ends. CDR1 is SGHDT and CDR2 is YYEEEE in the germline V gene. The CDR3 sequence is 15 residues long. This sequence originates from a middle-aged woman who had recovered from COVID-19. Input material: peripheral blood. The chain links TRBV5-6 to TRBJ2-1; D might be TRBD2 (5 bases). This chain's CDR3 is CASSLDVSSFNEQFF. The CDR3 DNA follows: TGTGCCAGCAGCTTGGATGTTTCTAGCTTCAATGAGCAGTTCTTC.